This TCR beta chain emerged from a study of vaccination effects on CD4 cells after COVID-19. Using immunoSEQ multiplex PCR, the repertoire was profiled, and TCRdb retains in-frame clones only, with some absent. The sample carries approximately 30,000 clones, roughly 68% recorded once. Points from the study as a whole: Vaccine- and infection-induced clones showed marked clonal contraction late following vaccination. The study found that only 1 of 255 vaccine-induced clones from healthy vaccinees cross-reacted with common cold coronaviruses.

Antigen-specific CD4+ T cells were expanded with viral peptide pools in the ViraFEST assay before sequencing. When ten to eleven days of culture had elapsed, CD4+ T cells were isolated. The healthy vaccine recipients, who had no prior SARS-CoV-2 infection, showed negative nucleocapsid antibodies. It was with approximately 9.6 IU/ml IL-2 and 8 to 10 ug/ml peptides that more than 1.5 million PBMC per well were cultured. On both days 3 and 7, half of the culture medium was replaced with IL-2 medium. About this clone: Its antigen is still unknown.

CDR3 length: 17 residues. Germline assignment: CDR1 SGHRS and CDR2 YFSETQ. Between the trimmed V and J ends, which lost 4 bases and 0 bases, there was a span of 17 bases. This chain links TRBV5-1 with TRBJ2-1; perhaps TRBD2 as D (5 bases). This TCR came from a human donor who received a COVID-19 vaccine. Material: CD4+ T cells from PBMCs cultured with HCoV-NL63 spike peptides, obtained before COVID-19 vaccination. The CDR3 region is CASSREIGVSSYNEQFF. In nucleotides, the CDR3 is TGCGCCAGCAGCCGTGAAATCGGGGTGAGCTCCTACAATGAGCAGTTCTTC.